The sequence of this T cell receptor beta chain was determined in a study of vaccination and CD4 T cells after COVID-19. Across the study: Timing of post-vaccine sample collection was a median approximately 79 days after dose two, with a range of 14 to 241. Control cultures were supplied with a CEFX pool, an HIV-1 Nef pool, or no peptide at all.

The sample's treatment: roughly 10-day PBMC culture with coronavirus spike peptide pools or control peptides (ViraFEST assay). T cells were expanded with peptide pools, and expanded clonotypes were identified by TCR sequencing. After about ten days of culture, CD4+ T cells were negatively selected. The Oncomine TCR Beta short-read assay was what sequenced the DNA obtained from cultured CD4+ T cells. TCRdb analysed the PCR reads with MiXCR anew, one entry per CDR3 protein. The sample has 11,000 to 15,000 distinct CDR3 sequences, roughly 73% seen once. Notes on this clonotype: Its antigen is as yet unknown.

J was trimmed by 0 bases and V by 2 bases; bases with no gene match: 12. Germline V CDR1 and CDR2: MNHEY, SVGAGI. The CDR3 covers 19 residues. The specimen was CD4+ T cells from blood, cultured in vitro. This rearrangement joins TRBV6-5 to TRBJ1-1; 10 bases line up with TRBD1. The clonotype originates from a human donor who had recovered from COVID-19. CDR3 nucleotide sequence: TGTGCCAGCAGTTACAGGCCCCGTTTGACAGGGGGCTTGAACACTGAAGCTTTCTTT. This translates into CASSYRPRLTGGLNTEAFF.